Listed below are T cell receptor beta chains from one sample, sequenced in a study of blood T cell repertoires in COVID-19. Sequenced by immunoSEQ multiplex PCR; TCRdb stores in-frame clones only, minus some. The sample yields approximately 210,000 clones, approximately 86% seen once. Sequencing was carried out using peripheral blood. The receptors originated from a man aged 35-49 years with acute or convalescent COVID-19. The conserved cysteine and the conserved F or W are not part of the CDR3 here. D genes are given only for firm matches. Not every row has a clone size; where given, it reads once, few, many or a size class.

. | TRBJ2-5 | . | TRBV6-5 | ASRTGHFQETQY
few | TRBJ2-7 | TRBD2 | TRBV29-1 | SGVGLAGDGQY
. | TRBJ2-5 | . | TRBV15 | ATRKENDRAQY
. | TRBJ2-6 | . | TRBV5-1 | ASSPRTFDNSGANVLT
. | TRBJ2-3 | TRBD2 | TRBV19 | ASSILGRSPDTQY
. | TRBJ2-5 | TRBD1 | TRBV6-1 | ASSGPTGQGAGETQY
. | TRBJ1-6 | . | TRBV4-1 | ASSQDWEQGVFTLH
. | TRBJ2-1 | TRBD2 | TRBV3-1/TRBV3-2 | ASSQTSGRGSEQF
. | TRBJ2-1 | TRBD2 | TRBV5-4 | ASSSRTSGRVNEQF
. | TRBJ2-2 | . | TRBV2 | ASRAGWAGELF
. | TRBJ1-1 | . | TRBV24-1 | ATSAEGRGTEAF
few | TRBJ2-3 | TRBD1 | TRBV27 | ASTPIPTGGTDTQY
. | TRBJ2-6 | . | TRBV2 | ASSVGVMGANVLT
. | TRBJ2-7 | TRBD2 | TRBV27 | ASSGREAGSYEQY
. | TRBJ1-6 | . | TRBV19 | ASSLKTGFNSPLH
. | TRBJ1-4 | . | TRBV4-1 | ASSQGTDSILF
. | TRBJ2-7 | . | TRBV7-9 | ASSPAINGVYEQY
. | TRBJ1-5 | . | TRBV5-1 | ASSLDTNSNQPQH
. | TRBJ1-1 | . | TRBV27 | ASSLALPGYTEAF
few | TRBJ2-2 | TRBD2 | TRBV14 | ASSQVLAANTGELF
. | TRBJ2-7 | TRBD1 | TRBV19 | ASRGQGAGEQY
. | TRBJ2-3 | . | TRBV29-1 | SVRGRSRTDTQY
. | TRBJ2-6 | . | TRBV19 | ASNMRTLPVSGANVLT
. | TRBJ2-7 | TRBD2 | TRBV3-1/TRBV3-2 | ASSPREGNYEQY
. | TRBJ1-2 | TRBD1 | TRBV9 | ASSEGGQGVYT
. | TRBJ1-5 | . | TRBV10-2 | ASSGAVGAQH
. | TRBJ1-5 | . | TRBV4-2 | ASSQNAGNQPQH
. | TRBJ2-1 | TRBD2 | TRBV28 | ASSLSGRVNNEQF
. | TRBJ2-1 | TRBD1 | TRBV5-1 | ASRHGVSGTGGNEQF